These 31 T cell receptor beta chains were sequenced from one sample in a study of blood T cell repertoires in COVID-19. Data came from immunoSEQ multiplex PCR; TCRdb stores just in-frame clones and leaves some out. The sample holds 55,000 to 85,000 clones, 70% to 85% seen once. Sequencing was carried out using peripheral blood. The receptors originated from a woman in her 70s with acute or convalescent COVID-19.

The genes are TRBV19 and TRBJ1-1; 8 bases map to TRBD1. V lost 3 bases to trimming and J lost 1 base; unmatched junction nucleotides: 10. The CDR3 consists of 17 residues. Germline-derived CDR1 and CDR2 are LNHDA and SQIVND (reference sequence). The CDR3 region has the DNA TGTGCCAGTAGTATGCGGATGGGAGGACAGGGGAACACTGAAGCTTTCTTT. Translated: CASSMRMGGQGNTEAFF.

The V gene is TRBV19, the J gene TRBJ2-7, with 7 positions matching TRBD1. This CDR3 comprises 16 residues. CDR1 is LNHDA, CDR2 SQIVND, per germline (reference sequence). V was pared by 6 bases and J by 0 bases, with 11 bases of the junction left unmatched. The CDR3 spells CASSPTGARSSYEQYF. CDR3 coding DNA: TGTGCCAGTAGCCCAACAGGGGCCCGTTCCTCCTACGAGCAGTACTTC.

This clone was counted a few times. The J gene is TRBJ1-4, the V gene TRBV7-9; no firm D call. Germline lookup yields CDR1 SEHNR and CDR2 FQNEAQ (reference sequence). Trimming removed 0 bases at V and 3 bases at J, with 5 bases between. The CDR3 spans 14 residues. CDR3 nucleotide sequence: TGTGCCAGCAGCTTAGCGGGAGCTAATGAAAAACTGTTTTTT. As protein: CASSLAGANEKLFF.

The V call is TRBV7-2, the J call TRBJ1-2; D not resolved. Deletions cut 6 bases from V and 5 bases from J, with 13 bases between. Germline assignment: CDR1 SGHTA and CDR2 FQGNSA. This CDR3 is built from 13 residues. The CDR3 coding sequence is TGTGCCAGCAGGGTGGAGACTATATATGGCTACACCTTC. This gives the protein CASRVETIYGYTF.

This chain connects TRBV3-1 (or the pseudogene TRBV3-2) to TRBJ1-2; 8 nucleotides agree with TRBD1. The CDR3 totals 15 residues. V lost 0 bases and J lost 8; bases outside the gene matches: 8. Germline V CDR1 and CDR2: LGHDT, YNNKEL (reference sequence). The CDR3 loop reads CASSQDGAGGNGYTF. CDR3 nucleotide sequence: TGTGCCAGCAGCCAAGATGGAGCAGGGGGCAACGGCTACACCTTC.

The chain recombines TRBV5-6 with TRBJ1-4; possibly TRBD1 for D (5 bases). Trimming stripped 0 bases from V and 7 bases from J, with 16 bases between. This CDR3 has 16 residues. Germline V gene lookup returns CDR1 SGHDT and CDR2 YYEEEE. CDR3 bases: TGTGCCAGCAGCTTGGCGCCGGGCCGGGGGAGTGAAAAACTGTTTTTT. This codes for CASSLAPGRGSEKLFF. The full variable domain, rest sourced from reference TRBV5-6 and TRBJ1-4, is DAGVTQSPTHLIKTRGQQVTLRCSPKSGHDTVSWYQQALGQGPQFIFQYYEEEERQRGNFPDRFSGHQFPNYSSELNVNALLLGDSALYLCASSLAPGRGSEKLFFGSGTQLSVL.

V usage is TRBV11-2 and J usage is TRBJ1-1, with 7 bases lining up with TRBD1. The ends lost 0 bases at V and 0 bases at J; junction bases unmatched: 1. The CDR3 has 15 residues. Germline V gene lookup returns CDR1 SGHAT and CDR2 FQNNGV. CDR3 in amino acids: CASSLETGLNTEAFF. As DNA, the CDR3 is TGTGCCAGCAGCTTAGAGACAGGGCTGAACACTGAAGCTTTCTTT.

The chain uses TRBV5-1 and TRBJ2-4, with D perhaps matching TRBD1 (5 bases). The germline CDR1 and CDR2 sequences are SGHRS and YFSETQ. The germline V and J ends were trimmed by 0 bases and 0 bases, with 10 bases remaining between them. This CDR3 has 16 amino acids. The DNA of the CDR3 is TGCGCCAGCAGCTTGGTTACAGGAGTAGCCAAAAACATTCAGTACTTC. Its translation: CASSLVTGVAKNIQYF.

This clone was recorded only once. The chain employs TRBV30 and TRBJ1-2; TRBD1 is a possible D gene (5 bases). The V and J ends lost 1 base and 4 bases respectively, with 10 bases between them. Germline CDR1 GTSNPN, CDR2 SVGIG (reference sequence). The CDR3 loop spans 13 amino acids. The CDR3 bases are TGTGCCTGGAGTGCCCAGGGTCCCTATGGCTACACCTTC. It encodes CAWSAQGPYGYTF.

The genes are TRBV5-1 and TRBJ1-2; 10 nucleotides line up with TRBD1. Germline trimming cut 4 bases from V and 0 bases from J; bases unmatched to any gene: 6. Germline CDR1 and CDR2: SGHRS and YFSETQ. CDR3 length: 16 residues. The CDR3, as DNA: TGCGCCAGCAGCGAAAGACAGGGGGCTGCTAACTATGGCTACACCTTC. It translates to CASSERQGAANYGYTF. Supplemented by reference TRBV5-1 and TRBJ1-2, the full variable domain reads KAGVTQTPRYLIKTRGQQVTLSCSPISGHRSVSWYQQTPGQGLQFLFEYFSETQRNKGNFPGRFSGRQFSNSRSEMNVSTLELGDSALYLCASSERQGAANYGYTFGSGTRLTVV.

V gene TRBV19 combines with J gene TRBJ2-3; 13 bases are a match to TRBD2. The CDR3 totals 20 residues. Germline V gene data show CDR1 as LNHDA and CDR2 as SQIVND (reference sequence). With 5 bases clipped from V and 5 bases from J, the junction kept 19 bases outside the gene matches. The CDR3 is CASSGTSGKSMRFIKDTQYF. CDR3 DNA sequence: TGTGCCAGTAGTGGGACTAGCGGGAAGTCTATGCGGTTCATCAAAGATACGCAGTATTTT.

This chain links TRBV28 with TRBJ2-7, with TRBD2 as a possible D gene (6 bases). Trimming pared 5 bases from V and 6 bases from J, leaving 17 bases between. The CDR3 extends over 14 amino acids. Germline values: CDR1 MDHEN, CDR2 SYDVKM. The CDR3 spells CASSIRLGGSEQYF. CDR3 sequence (DNA): TGTGCCAGCAGTATAAGGTTGGGGGGTTCCGAGCAGTACTTC.

The J gene is TRBJ1-1, the V gene TRBV6-2 or TRBV6-3; D not certain. CDR1 and CDR2 from the germline V gene are MNHEY and SVGEGT. Between the trimmed V and J ends, which lost 6 bases and 1 base, there was a span of 15 bases. The CDR3 has 15 residues. The CDR3 protein is CASSRIYTGNTEAFF. The CDR3, as DNA: TGTGCCAGCAGCCGAATTTACACGGGGAACACTGAAGCTTTCTTT.

J is TRBJ2-7 and V is TRBV27; possibly TRBD2 for D (6 bases). V was cut by 3 bases and J by 4 bases, with 16 bases left in between. CDR3 size: 15 residues. Germline-derived CDR1 and CDR2 are MNHEY and SMNVEV (reference sequence). CDR3 sequence reads: CASSFKAGTTYEQYF. CDR3 sequence (DNA): TGTGCCAGCAGTTTCAAGGCGGGAACTACTTACGAGCAGTACTTC.

This chain connects TRBV2 to TRBJ2-2; D is possibly TRBD1 (6 bases). V gave up 1 base and J gave up 1 base, with 7 bases separating them. The CDR3 totals 15 residues. Germline loops: CDR1 SNHLY, CDR2 FYNNEI. The CDR3: CASSEGTVNTGELFF. The CDR3 nucleotides read TGTGCCAGCAGTGAAGGGACAGTGAACACCGGGGAGCTGTTTTTT.

J is TRBJ2-7 and V is TRBV28; tentative D call: TRBD2 (6 bases). V was clipped by 3 bases and J by 2 bases, with 17 bases between them. This CDR3 contains 16 residues. Looked up from germline, CDR1 is MDHEN and CDR2 is SYDVKM. Here the CDR3 DNA reads TGTGCCAGCAGTTTGATAGGGCGGGATTTCGCCTACGAGCAGTACTTC. Its translation: CASSLIGRDFAYEQYF.

This chain joins TRBV9 and TRBJ2-4; D might be TRBD2 (5 bases). The germline V gene encodes CDR1 SGDLS and CDR2 YYNGEE. The CDR3 runs to 14 residues. V was trimmed by 4 bases and J by 0 bases, leaving 8 bases between them. The CDR3 DNA is TGTGCCAGCAGCCCCGGACTAGCCAAAAACATTCAGTACTTC. It translates to CASSPGLAKNIQYF.

Written as DNA, the CDR3 is TGTGCCAGCAGTGAGGGAGCGCAAAATTCGAAATACTTC. This codes for CASSEGAQNSKYF. This chain connects TRBV6-1 to TRBJ2-7; possibly TRBD2 for D (5 bases). Per the germline V gene, CDR1 is MNHNS and CDR2 is SASEGT. The CDR3 spans 13 residues. Trimming took 3 bases from V and 13 from J, leaving 19 bases between them.

The chain joins TRBV2 to TRBJ2-5; D unresolved. CDR3 length: 14 amino acids. The germline V gene has CDR1 SNHLY and CDR2 FYNNEI. V lost 4 bases to trimming and J lost 0 bases, with 9 bases between them. In nucleotides, the CDR3 is TGTGCCAGCAGTGTGAGTGAAAACCAAGAGACCCAGTACTTC. This encodes CASSVSENQETQYF.

This chain joins TRBV7-8 and TRBJ1-5; TRBD1 aligns across 10 bases. Germline CDR1 is SGHVS and CDR2 is FQNEAQ. V was pared by 1 base and J by 7 bases, with 10 bases of the junction left unmatched. The CDR3 is made up of 17 amino acids. DNA of the CDR3: TGTGCCAGCAGCTTAGTCCTTCCGGGACAGGGGACCCAGCCCCAGCATTTT. Residues: CASSLVLPGQGTQPQHF.

The chain uses TRBV30 and TRBJ2-4; the D gene is possibly TRBD2 (6 bases). V was cut by 1 base and J by 0 bases, with 10 bases left in between. Per germline, CDR1 GTSNPN and CDR2 SVGIG (reference sequence). This CDR3 is built from 15 residues. Here the CDR3 reads CAWSGSGLAKNIQYF. CDR3 nucleotides: TGTGCCTGGAGTGGTAGCGGACTAGCCAAAAACATTCAGTACTTC.

The chain employs TRBV27 and TRBJ2-1; 9 nucleotides line up with TRBD1. This CDR3 has 15 residues. Germline-derived CDR1 and CDR2 are MNHEY and SMNVEV (reference sequence). V lost 0 bases and J lost 6; bases outside the gene matches: 3. In DNA, the CDR3 is TGTGCCAGCAGTTTATCACAGGGGGCGCGCAATGAGCAGTTCTTC. Protein product: CASSLSQGARNEQFF.

The chain combines TRBV7-2 with TRBJ2-5, with a weak D call TRBD1 (6 bases). CDR1 and CDR2 (germline): SGHTA, FQGNSA. V lost 5 bases to trimming and J lost 1 base, with 11 bases between them. The CDR3 contains 14 residues. DNA for the CDR3: TGTGCCAGCAGCCCGACAGGATCCCAAGAGACCCAGTACTTC. This gives the protein CASSPTGSQETQYF.

The chain couples TRBV19 to TRBJ1-1; D unresolved. The CDR3 runs 14 residues. Germline loops: CDR1 LNHDA, CDR2 SQIVND (reference sequence). V lost 4 bases, J lost 5 bases, and 14 bases lay in between. The CDR3 protein is CASSNREMGTEAFF. For the CDR3, the DNA is TGTGCCAGTAGTAATCGGGAAATGGGGACTGAAGCTTTCTTT.

This chain joins TRBV3-1 (or the pseudogene TRBV3-2) and TRBJ1-2; 11 nucleotides line up with TRBD1. Looked up from germline, CDR1 is LGHDT and CDR2 is YNNKEL (reference sequence). This CDR3 contains 15 residues. V shed 7 bases and J 4 bases; nucleotides not matched to a gene: 8. For the CDR3, the DNA is TGTGCCAGCAACCATCGGACAGGGGGCGTCTATGGCTACACCTTC. This sequence encodes CASNHRTGGVYGYTF.

V usage is TRBV13 and J usage is TRBJ2-4, with 8 bases aligning to TRBD1. CDR1 is PRHDT and CDR2 is FYEKMQ in the germline V gene (reference sequence). This CDR3 comprises 15 residues. V lost 5 bases, J lost 4 bases, and 7 bases stayed unmatched. The CDR3 is CASSRAGTGKNIQYF. As DNA, the CDR3 is TGTGCCAGCAGCCGAGCCGGGACAGGAAAAAACATTCAGTACTTC.

The chain links TRBV13 to TRBJ2-6; possible D gene TRBD2, 6 bases. Trimming took off 4 bases at V and 1 base at J, with 14 bases between the two ends. The CDR3 is made up of 17 amino acids. Germline CDR1 PRHDT, CDR2 FYEKMQ (reference sequence). The CDR3 DNA reads as TGTGCCAGCAGCTCTTACTTGGGAGGATCTGGGGCCAACGTCCTGACTTTC. Its translation: CASSSYLGGSGANVLTF.

The chain employs TRBV10-3 and TRBJ1-5; 10 nucleotides align to TRBD1. The CDR3 totals 15 residues. The germline V gene encodes CDR1 ENHRY and CDR2 SYGVKD. J was trimmed by 4 bases and V by 2 bases; bases with no gene match: 2. Here the CDR3 reads CAISEKGQGNQPQHF. CDR3 nucleotide sequence: TGTGCCATCAGTGAGAAGGGACAGGGGAATCAGCCCCAGCATTTT.

The chain couples TRBV2 to TRBJ1-5, with D perhaps matching TRBD1 (6 bases). V was shortened by 8 bases and J by 4 bases, with 12 bases between the two germline ends. The CDR3 totals 13 residues. Germline values: CDR1 SNHLY, CDR2 FYNNEI. CDR3: CASRRQENQPQHF. In nucleotides, the CDR3 is TGTGCCAGCCGGAGACAGGAGAATCAGCCCCAGCATTTT.

J is TRBJ2-3 and V is TRBV2, with 9 bases fitting TRBD1. This CDR3 is 14 amino acids long. CDR1 is SNHLY and CDR2 is FYNNEI in the germline V gene. The J segment lost 5 bases and the V segment lost 8 bases, leaving 8 bases of the junction unmatched. This chain's CDR3 is CASGSRTGEDTQYF. CDR3 sequence (DNA): TGTGCCAGCGGTTCTCGGACAGGGGAAGATACGCAGTATTTT. Supplemented by reference TRBV2 and TRBJ2-3, the full variable domain reads EPEVTQTPSHQVTQMGQEVILRCVPISNHLYFYWYRQILGQKVEFLVSFYNNEISEKSEIFDDQFSVERPDGSNFTLKIRSTKLEDSAMYFCASGSRTGEDTQYFGPGTRLTVL.

V gene TRBV30 combines with J gene TRBJ2-7; 7 positions match TRBD1. J lost 9 bases, V lost 5 bases, and 13 bases had no gene match. The CDR3 is 13 residues long. Germline V CDR1 and CDR2: GTSNPN, SVGIG (reference sequence). The CDR3 DNA is TGTGCCTGGTCACGACAGGGACCAGAGGGGCAGTACTTC. Translated: CAWSRQGPEGQYF. The full variable domain, in which reference TRBV30 and TRBJ2-7 provide the parts outside the CDR3, is SQTIHQWPATLVQPVGSPLSLECTVEGTSNPNLYWYRQAAGRGLQLLFYSVGIGQISSEVPQNLSASRPQDRQFILSSKKLLLSDSGFYLCAWSRQGPEGQYFGPGTRLTVT.